This entry is about one T cell receptor beta chain. The sample is drawn from a study of T cell changes during pregnancy in multiple sclerosis. CDR3 length equals 15 residues. Trimming left V 0 bases short and J 4 bases short, with 13 bases between. Germline assignment: CDR1 LGHNA and CDR2 YSLEER. Repertoires were generated with immunoSEQ multiplex PCR, while TCRdb's copy carries only in-frame clones and drops some. Of approximately 65,000 clones listed, about 92% are singletons. The clonotype was recovered from a female donor in good health, enrolled as a control in a pregnancy study. The starting material was CD8+ T cells from peripheral blood mononuclear cells, obtained in the third trimester of pregnancy. This sequence joins TRBV4-3 and TRBJ2-7, with a weak D call TRBD2 (6 bases). CDR3 protein: CASSQDRRGLYEQYF. CDR3 bases: TGCGCCAGCAGCCAAGATAGGCGGGGTCTTTACGAGCAGTACTTC.